One TCR beta chain is described in this entry. What it recognizes is unknown. This CDR3 contains 13 residues. Germline CDR1 and CDR2: SGHTA and FQGTGA. Trimming shortened V by 5 bases and J by 6 bases, and 10 bases separated the two germline ends. The sample originates from a study of T-cell memory formation after mild COVID-19. General observations from the study: Pre-infection memory held some responding clones, suggesting pre-existing cross-reactive T cells responded.

After 5'RACE with constant-segment primers, TCR alpha and TCR beta cDNA libraries carrying sample barcodes and UMIs were obtained. TCRdb used MiXCR to reprocess the 5' RACE reads, holding one entry per CDR3 protein. The data hold hundreds of thousands of distinct CDR3 sequences, with about 13% observed a single time. The material sequenced was PBMCs or a T cell subset sorted from them (not recorded which). The TCR sequence derives from a young man who had mild COVID-19 (a few samples of this study predate the infection). Cell type and time point are not known. The chain couples TRBV7-3 to TRBJ2-2; D uncertain. The chain's CDR3 is CASSPQKSGELFF. CDR3 DNA: TGTGCCAGCAGCCCCCAGAAGTCCGGGGAGCTGTTTTTT.